The 21 T cell receptor beta chains reported below all come from one sample, sequenced in a study of OX40 agonist ivuxolimab in advanced cancers. Profiling relied on immunoSEQ multiplex PCR, and the TCRdb table lists in-frame clones only, not all of them. Among about 78,000 clones listed, around 86% were seen once. The source material was CD4+ or CD8+ T cells sorted from blood, sampled in a trial of the OX40 agonist ivuxolimab. The receptors were sampled from an adult with an advanced solid tumor such as melanoma, head and neck, liver or kidney cancer.

The rearrangement links TRBV6-1 to TRBJ1-2; D is unresolved. The CDR3 extends over 14 amino acids. The V gene lost 5 bases and the J gene lost 0 bases, with 10 bases spanning the gap. Germline CDR1 MNHNS, CDR2 SASEGT. The CDR3 sequence is CASSTGLPNYGYTF. DNA of the CDR3: TGTGCCAGCAGTACCGGACTTCCTAACTATGGCTACACCTTC.

This chain uses TRBV5-1 with TRBJ2-3; no clear D. The CDR3 runs to 13 residues. The germline CDR1 and CDR2 sequences are SGHRS and YFSETQ. Trimming removed 0 bases from V and 6 bases from J, with 8 bases in between. Written as DNA, the CDR3 is TGCGCCAGCAGCTTGGGCTACGAGGATACGCAGTATTTT. Amino acid sequence: CASSLGYEDTQYF.

This clone was observed once. A junction end diverges from the germline sequence, so it may reflect a read error. This chain uses TRBV5-4 with TRBJ2-7; possible D gene TRBD2, 5 bases. Per germline, CDR1 SGHNT and CDR2 YYREEE (reference sequence). This CDR3 spans 14 amino acids. The CDR3 DNA reads TGCGCCAGCAGCCCCAGTGGCGGGCCCTACGAGCAGTACTTC. It encodes CASSPSGGPYEQYF.

The chain joins TRBV5-1 to TRBJ2-1; 12 bases map to TRBD1. Germline CDR1 reads SGHRS; CDR2 reads YFSETQ. V trimming: 4 bases; J trimming: 6 bases; junction bases outside the gene matches: 5. This CDR3 is 15 amino acids long. CDR3 protein: CASSVPGQGANEQFF. The DNA for the CDR3 is TGCGCCAGCAGCGTTCCGGGACAGGGGGCCAATGAGCAGTTCTTC. The whole variable domain, filled in from reference TRBV5-1 and TRBJ2-1, reads KAGVTQTPRYLIKTRGQQVTLSCSPISGHRSVSWYQQTPGQGLQFLFEYFSETQRNKGNFPGRFSGRQFSNSRSEMNVSTLELGDSALYLCASSVPGQGANEQFFGPGTRLTVL.

V and J are TRBV10-3 and TRBJ2-5; D is uncertain. The end of the DNA is better explained by TRBJ2-7, so the J call may be wrong. The CDR3 is 14 amino acids. The germline CDR1 and CDR2 sequences are ENHRY and SYGVKD. The CDR3 DNA follows: TGTGCCATCAGTGAGGGAGTGAGTTACTACGAGCAGTACTTC. Translated, it gives CAISEGVSYYEQYF.

CDR3 nucleotides: TGTGCCACAGGGACTAGCGGGATCGGGACCCAGTACTTC. Protein: CATGTSGIGTQYF. V is TRBV15 and J is TRBJ2-5; 13 nucleotides agree with TRBD2. The CDR3 is 13 amino acids. V shed 9 bases, J shed 7 bases, and the junction held 5 bases outside the gene matches. Germline loops: CDR1 LNHNV, CDR2 YYDKDF (reference sequence).

The chain links TRBV28 to TRBJ2-7, with 8 bases that match TRBD1. J was trimmed by 9 bases and V by 9 bases; bases with no gene match: 25. The CDR3 extends over 17 amino acids. Germline V gene data show CDR1 as MDHEN and CDR2 as SYDVKM. The CDR3 reads CASHSGTGLSPQAGQYF. As DNA, the CDR3 is TGTGCCAGTCACTCCGGGACAGGCTTATCCCCCCAAGCGGGGCAGTACTTC.

Concerning this clone itself: Additional DNA sequences in this sample encode the identical CDR3. The rearrangement uses TRBV2 and TRBJ1-3; D call uncertain. The V end was cut by 4 bases, the J end by 4 bases, with 5 bases between. The CDR3 is 12 residues long. In germline, CDR1 is SNHLY, CDR2 FYNNEI. Written as DNA, the CDR3 is TGTGCCAGCAGTGTCAGCGGAAACACCATATATTTT. Protein sequence: CASSVSGNTIYF.

V is TRBV7-9 and J is TRBJ2-2, with 9 nucleotides matching TRBD1. Trimming took 6 bases from V and 7 from J; bases not matched to a gene: 6. Germline CDR1 reads SEHNR; CDR2 reads FQNEAQ (reference sequence). The CDR3 has 14 residues. CDR3 nucleotides: TGTGCCAGCAGTACACAGGGGGCAGGCGGGGAGCTGTTTTTT. It translates to CASSTQGAGGELFF.

The CDR3 sequence: CASSVRTSGPNEQYF. In DNA, the CDR3 is TGTGCCAGCAGCGTCCGGACTAGCGGCCCAAACGAGCAGTACTTC. The chain has TRBV7-2 and TRBJ2-5; 10 bases are a match to TRBD2. Near its end, the DNA agrees better with TRBJ2-7, so the J call may be wrong. From germline, CDR1 is SGHTA and CDR2 FQGNSA. This CDR3 comprises 15 residues.

V usage is TRBV4-2 and J usage is TRBJ1-3; tentatively, D is TRBD1 (5 bases). The CDR3 totals 17 residues. Germline values: CDR1 LGHNA, CDR2 YNFKEQ. V shed 0 bases and J shed 0 bases, with 12 bases lying between them. The CDR3, as DNA: TGTGCCAGCAGCCAAGATCCCCAGGGTTACTCTGGAAACACCATATATTTT. Its protein is CASSQDPQGYSGNTIYF.

This sequence joins TRBV7-8 and TRBJ2-7, with a tentative D call TRBD1 (6 bases). The V gene lost 4 bases and the J gene lost 5 bases, with 9 bases spanning the gap. This CDR3 spans 12 amino acids. Germline V gene data show CDR1 as SGHVS and CDR2 as FQNEAQ. CDR3 protein: CASSSTGNEQYF. DNA of the CDR3: TGTGCCAGCAGCTCAACAGGGAACGAGCAGTACTTC.

CDR3 protein: CAIAGRQPNTEAFF. The CDR3 region has the DNA TGTGCCATCGCAGGCCGACAGCCGAACACTGAAGCTTTCTTT. This chain uses TRBV10-3 with TRBJ1-1; D is possibly TRBD1 (5 bases). CDR1 is ENHRY and CDR2 is SYGVKD in the germline V gene. This CDR3 has 14 residues. Trimming removed 8 bases at V and 1 base at J, with 14 bases between.

The chain couples TRBV7-3 to TRBJ2-5; weak D call: TRBD1 (6 bases). The length of the CDR3 is 13 residues. Trimming cost V 2 bases and J 4 bases, with 8 bases left between them. Looked up from germline, CDR1 is SGHTA and CDR2 is FQGTGA. CDR3 loop: CASSLQDRETQYF. In nucleotides, the CDR3 is TGTGCCAGCAGCTTACAGGACAGAGAGACCCAGTACTTC. The complete variable domain, with remaining parts taken from reference TRBV7-3 and TRBJ2-5, reads GAGVSQTPSNKVTEKGKYVELRCDPISGHTALYWYRQSLGQGPEFLIYFQGTGAADDSGLPNDRFFAVRPEGSVSTLKIQRTERGDSAVYLCASSLQDRETQYFGPGTRLLVL.

The V call is TRBV19, the J call TRBJ1-1; unclear D gene. In germline, CDR1 is LNHDA, CDR2 SQIVND (reference sequence). The CDR3 length is 14 residues. V gave up 1 base and J gave up 0 bases, with 6 bases separating them. The CDR3 protein is CASSIGRVNTEAFF. CDR3 nucleotide sequence: TGTGCCAGTAGTATAGGTCGGGTGAACACTGAAGCTTTCTTT.

V and J are TRBV5-5 and TRBJ2-7, with 10 positions matching TRBD1. CDR1 and CDR2 from the germline V gene are SGHKS and YYEKEE (reference sequence). The CDR3 is 15 residues long. The ends lost 0 bases at V and 3 bases at J; junction bases unmatched: 3. The CDR3 nucleotides are TGTGCCAGCAGCTTGGACGGGACAGGGGACTACGAGCAGTACTTC. Encoded protein: CASSLDGTGDYEQYF.

The rearrangement links TRBV5-4 to TRBJ1-2; D remains ambiguous. The CDR3 length is 12 residues. V was pared by 0 bases and J by 8 bases, with 8 bases between. Germline values: CDR1 SGHNT, CDR2 YYREEE (reference sequence). This CDR3 reads CASSLGESGYTF. CDR3 sequence (DNA): TGTGCCAGCAGCTTGGGGGAGAGCGGCTACACCTTC.

This chain uses TRBV2 with TRBJ2-6; 9 positions match TRBD1. CDR1 SNHLY and CDR2 FYNNEI come from the germline V gene. V dropped 9 bases and J dropped 1; count of bases not matched to a gene: 10. The CDR3 loop spans 17 amino acids. CDR3 in amino acids: CASFQTGGLSGANVLTF. CDR3 in DNA: TGTGCCAGTTTCCAGACAGGGGGACTGTCTGGGGCCAACGTCCTGACTTTC.

As regards this clone: Distinct nucleotide sequences in the sample also encode this CDR3. The V gene is TRBV12-5, the J gene TRBJ1-3; possibly TRBD1 for D (5 bases). The CDR3 consists of 14 residues. CDR1 is LGHNT and CDR2 is FRNRAP in the germline V gene. V was cut by 4 bases and J by 2 bases, with 9 bases left in between. The DNA for the CDR3 is TGTGCTAGTGGTTCAGGGACGGCTGGAAACACCATATATTTT. The encoded protein is CASGSGTAGNTIYF. Together with reference TRBV12-5 and TRBJ1-3, the CDR3 gives the full variable domain: DARVTQTPRHKVTEMGQEVTMRCQPILGHNTVFWYRQTMMQGLELLAYFRNRAPLDDSGMPKDRFSAEMPDATLATLKIQPSEPRDSAVYFCASGSGTAGNTIYFGEGSWLTVV.

The chain couples TRBV5-1 to TRBJ2-1, with 11 bases matching TRBD2. This CDR3 comprises 15 residues. V lost 3 bases and J lost 7; bases outside the gene matches: 6. CDR1 SGHRS and CDR2 YFSETQ come from the germline V gene. CDR3 nucleotides: TGCGCCAGCAGCTACGGACTAGCGGGCAGGAATGAGCAGTTCTTC. This gives the protein CASSYGLAGRNEQFF.

V is TRBV18 and J is TRBJ2-3, with 7 bases fitting TRBD1. Germline values: CDR1 KGHSH, CDR2 LQKENI. The V segment lost 3 bases and the J segment 2 bases; nucleotides outside the gene matches: 11. CDR3 length equals 17 residues. The CDR3 DNA follows: TGTGCCAGCTCACCCAGGGACAGTGCGAAGATCACAGATACGCAGTATTTT. Encoded protein: CASSPRDSAKITDTQYF.